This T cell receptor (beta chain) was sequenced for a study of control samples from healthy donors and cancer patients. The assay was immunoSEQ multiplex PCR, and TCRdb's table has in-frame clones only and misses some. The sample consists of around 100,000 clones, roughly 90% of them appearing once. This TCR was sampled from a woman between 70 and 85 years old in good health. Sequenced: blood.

The CDR3 DNA is TGTGCCTGGCGGGACAGTCAGCCTGGAAACACCATATATTTT. It specifies CAWRDSQPGNTIYF. The V gene is TRBV30, the J gene TRBJ1-3; 7 positions match TRBD1. V lost 5 bases, J lost 2 bases, and 6 bases stayed unmatched. The CDR3 sequence is 14 residues long. Germline V gene lookup returns CDR1 GTSNPN and CDR2 SVGIG (reference sequence).